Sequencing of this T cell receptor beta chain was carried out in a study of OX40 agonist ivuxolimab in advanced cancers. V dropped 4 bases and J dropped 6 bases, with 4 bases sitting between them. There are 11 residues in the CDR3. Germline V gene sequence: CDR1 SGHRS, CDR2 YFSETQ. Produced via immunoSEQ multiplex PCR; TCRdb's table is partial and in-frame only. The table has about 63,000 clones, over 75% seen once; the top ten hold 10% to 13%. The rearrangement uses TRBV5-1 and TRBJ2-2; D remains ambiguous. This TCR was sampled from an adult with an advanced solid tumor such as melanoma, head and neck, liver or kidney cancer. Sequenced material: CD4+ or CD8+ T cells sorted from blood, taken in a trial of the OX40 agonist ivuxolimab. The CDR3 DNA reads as TGCGCCAGCAGCGATCCCGGGGAGCTGTTTTTT. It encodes CASSDPGELFF.